The rows below give T cell receptor beta chains drawn from one sample of a study of CD39 and CD103 CD8 tumor-infiltrating T cells. Data came from immunoSEQ multiplex PCR; TCRdb stores just in-frame clones and leaves some out. Among about 1,500 clones, 55% were seen once, and the ten largest hold approximately 20%. The sequencing input was CD39- CD103+ CD8+ T cells sorted from the tumor. The receptor set was obtained from a human donor with head and neck squamous cell carcinoma. CDR3s include the opening cysteine and the closing phenylalanine or tryptophan. D genes are given only for firm matches. A row's size may be missing; if present it is once, few, many or a size class.

clone size: once
D gene: .
V gene: TRBV7-9
J gene: TRBJ2-2
CDR3 protein: CASSLQGFTTGELFF
CDR3 DNA: TGTGCCAGCAGCTTGCAGGGATTCACGACCGGGGAGCTGTTTTTT

clone size: few
D gene: .
V gene: TRBV7-9
J gene: TRBJ1-4
CDR3 protein: CASSLVGTNEKLFF
CDR3 DNA: TGTGCCAGCAGCTTAGTAGGGACTAATGAAAAACTGTTTTTT

clone size: .
D gene: TRBD1
V gene: TRBV5-1
J gene: TRBJ2-5
CDR3 protein: CASETGTGILETQYF
CDR3 DNA: TGCGCCAGCGAAACCGGGACAGGGATTTTAGAGACCCAGTACTTC

clone size: medium-sized
D gene: .
V gene: TRBV19
J gene: TRBJ1-5
CDR3 protein: CASGDLESWNGNQPQHF
CDR3 DNA: TGTGCCAGCGGGGACCTAGAGAGTTGGAATGGCAATCAGCCCCAGCATTTT

clone size: few
D gene: .
V gene: TRBV6-1
J gene: TRBJ1-5
CDR3 protein: CASKEPYSNQPQHF
CDR3 DNA: TGTGCCAGCAAAGAACCGTATAGCAATCAGCCCCAGCATTTT

clone size: .
D gene: .
V gene: TRBV7-2
J gene: TRBJ1-1
CDR3 protein: CASSLGGSWANTEAFF
CDR3 DNA: TGTGCCAGCAGCTTGGGAGGGTCCTGGGCGAACACTGAAGCTTTCTTT

clone size: .
D gene: .
V gene: TRBV5-6
J gene: TRBJ2-7
CDR3 protein: CASSFRGPYEQYF
CDR3 DNA: TGTGCCAGCAGCTTCCGGGGGCCATACGAGCAGTACTTC

clone size: once
D gene: .
V gene: TRBV7-8
J gene: TRBJ2-7
CDR3 protein: CASSPRTGFGSYEQYF
CDR3 DNA: TGTGCCAGCAGCCCCCGAACAGGGTTTGGGTCCTACGAGCAGTACTTC

clone size: .
D gene: TRBD2
V gene: TRBV7-6
J gene: TRBJ2-5
CDR3 protein: CASSLVSGEETQYF
CDR3 DNA: TGTGCCAGCAGCTTAGTGAGCGGGGAAGAGACCCAGTACTTC

clone size: .
D gene: .
V gene: TRBV11-2
J gene: TRBJ1-4
CDR3 protein: CASRHIGGAANEKLFF
CDR3 DNA: TGTGCCAGCAGGCACATAGGGGGGGCAGCTAATGAAAAACTGTTTTTT

clone size: .
D gene: .
V gene: TRBV7-6
J gene: TRBJ2-7
CDR3 protein: CASSLGGRVVAYEQYF
CDR3 DNA: TGTGCCAGCAGCTTAGGGGGGCGAGTTGTGGCCTACGAGCAGTACTTC

clone size: .
D gene: .
V gene: TRBV7-6
J gene: TRBJ1-1
CDR3 protein: CASSPLAGGMNTEAFF
CDR3 DNA: TGTGCCAGCAGCCCTTTAGCGGGGGGCATGAACACTGAAGCTTTCTTT

clone size: .
D gene: .
V gene: TRBV6-6
J gene: TRBJ1-2
CDR3 protein: CAVGGPHYGYTF
CDR3 DNA: TGTGCTGTGGGGGGGCCTCACTATGGCTACACCTTC

clone size: few
D gene: TRBD1
V gene: TRBV19
J gene: TRBJ2-7
CDR3 protein: CASSMRGLGQGNYEQYF
CDR3 DNA: TGTGCCAGTAGTATGCGGGGGCTGGGACAGGGAAACTACGAGCAGTACTTC

clone size: .
D gene: .
V gene: TRBV27
J gene: TRBJ2-5
CDR3 protein: CASRVWGAQETQYF
CDR3 DNA: TGTGCCAGCAGGGTATGGGGGGCCCAAGAGACCCAGTACTTC

clone size: few
D gene: TRBD2
V gene: TRBV11-2
J gene: TRBJ2-7
CDR3 protein: CASSDRPSGGSYEQYF
CDR3 DNA: TGTGCCAGCAGCGATAGACCTAGCGGGGGATCCTACGAGCAGTACTTC

clone size: few
D gene: .
V gene: TRBV6-6
J gene: TRBJ2-7
CDR3 protein: CASSYTGNSYEQYF
CDR3 DNA: TGTGCCAGCAGTTACACAGGGAACTCCTACGAGCAGTACTTC

clone size: .
D gene: TRBD1
V gene: TRBV6-1
J gene: TRBJ1-2
CDR3 protein: CASTEDRGLNYGYTF
CDR3 DNA: TGTGCCAGCACCGAGGACAGGGGGTTAAACTATGGCTACACCTTC

clone size: .
D gene: .
V gene: TRBV19
J gene: TRBJ1-1
CDR3 protein: CASSAAGAGERNEAFF
CDR3 DNA: TGTGCCAGTAGCGCAGCGGGGGCAGGAGAGAGGAATGAAGCTTTCTTT

clone size: few
D gene: TRBD1
V gene: TRBV27
J gene: TRBJ1-4
CDR3 protein: CASSLWTGSNEKLFF
CDR3 DNA: TGTGCCAGCAGTTTATGGACAGGAAGTAATGAAAAACTGTTTTTT

clone size: few
D gene: TRBD2
V gene: TRBV6-5
J gene: TRBJ2-7
CDR3 protein: CASTHGLGSGYEQYF
CDR3 DNA: TGTGCCAGCACCCACGGACTAGGGAGCGGCTACGAGCAGTACTTC

clone size: .
D gene: TRBD2
V gene: TRBV9
J gene: TRBJ2-3
CDR3 protein: CASSVATSGGANTQYF
CDR3 DNA: TGTGCCAGCAGCGTAGCTACTAGCGGGGGGGCAAATACGCAGTATTTT

clone size: few
D gene: TRBD1
V gene: TRBV29-1
J gene: TRBJ2-2
CDR3 protein: CSVEKGAAAGELFF
CDR3 DNA: TGCAGCGTTGAAAAGGGGGCTGCTGCCGGGGAGCTGTTTTTT

clone size: .
D gene: .
V gene: TRBV7-3
J gene: TRBJ2-3
CDR3 protein: CASSPDGTDTQYF
CDR3 DNA: TGTGCCAGCAGCCCCGACGGCACAGATACGCAGTATTTT

clone size: few
D gene: .
V gene: TRBV5-1
J gene: TRBJ2-7
CDR3 protein: CASRPPQGYEQYF
CDR3 DNA: TGCGCCAGCAGGCCCCCCCAGGGCTACGAGCAGTACTTC

clone size: few
D gene: .
V gene: TRBV13
J gene: TRBJ1-5
CDR3 protein: CASSSGTHNQPQHF
CDR3 DNA: TGTGCCAGCAGCTCCGGGACTCACAATCAGCCCCAGCATTTT

clone size: .
D gene: .
V gene: TRBV5-4
J gene: TRBJ1-3
CDR3 protein: CASSQELQGVSGNTIYF
CDR3 DNA: TGTGCCAGCAGCCAAGAACTACAGGGCGTCAGTGGAAACACCATATATTTT

clone size: large
D gene: .
V gene: TRBV28
J gene: TRBJ2-1
CDR3 protein: CASRRAGVDEQFF
CDR3 DNA: TGTGCCAGCAGGAGGGCAGGGGTCGATGAGCAGTTCTTC

clone size: .
D gene: .
V gene: TRBV7-8
J gene: TRBJ1-1
CDR3 protein: CASSFLSGTQGWNTEAFF
CDR3 DNA: TGTGCCAGCAGCTTCCTCTCCGGGACACAGGGTTGGAACACTGAAGCTTTCTTT

clone size: few
D gene: .
V gene: TRBV28
J gene: TRBJ1-2
CDR3 protein: CASRSLGGVALDGYTF
CDR3 DNA: TGTGCCAGCAGGTCTTTGGGGGGGGTTGCGTTGGATGGCTACACCTTC

clone size: .
D gene: .
V gene: TRBV2
J gene: TRBJ1-3
CDR3 protein: CASSDHFGRGETGNTIYF
CDR3 DNA: TGTGCCAGCAGTGATCATTTTGGGAGGGGAGAAACTGGAAACACCATATATTTT

clone size: .
D gene: TRBD2
V gene: TRBV9
J gene: TRBJ2-5
CDR3 protein: CASTLMSGGEQETQYF
CDR3 DNA: TGTGCCAGCACCCTAATGAGCGGGGGGGAACAAGAGACCCAGTACTTC

clone size: .
D gene: .
V gene: TRBV30
J gene: TRBJ2-5
CDR3 protein: CAWSVQVLETQYF
CDR3 DNA: TGTGCCTGGAGTGTACAAGTATTAGAGACCCAGTACTTC

clone size: .
D gene: .
V gene: TRBV9
J gene: TRBJ2-2
CDR3 protein: CASSFSGTGELFF
CDR3 DNA: TGTGCCAGCAGCTTCAGCGGCACCGGGGAGCTGTTTTTT

clone size: .
D gene: .
V gene: TRBV7-8
J gene: TRBJ2-7
CDR3 protein: CASSLSPDSTYEQYF
CDR3 DNA: TGTGCCAGCAGCTTATCCCCGGATTCCACCTACGAGCAGTACTTC

clone size: few
D gene: .
V gene: TRBV11-2
J gene: TRBJ2-3
CDR3 protein: CASSAFGRFTDTQYF
CDR3 DNA: TGTGCCAGCAGCGCCTTCGGCAGATTCACAGATACGCAGTATTTT

clone size: .
D gene: TRBD2
V gene: TRBV5-1
J gene: TRBJ2-3
CDR3 protein: CASSWTSGGTDTQYF
CDR3 DNA: TGCGCCAGCAGCTGGACTAGCGGGGGCACAGATACGCAGTATTTT

clone size: .
D gene: .
V gene: TRBV28
J gene: TRBJ2-7
CDR3 protein: CASSLFAGTYPYEQYF
CDR3 DNA: TGTGCCAGCAGTTTATTTGCGGGGACGTACCCCTACGAGCAGTACTTC

clone size: .
D gene: TRBD2
V gene: TRBV13
J gene: TRBJ2-5
CDR3 protein: CASRGLASQETQYF
CDR3 DNA: TGTGCCAGCAGGGGACTAGCCTCTCAAGAGACCCAGTACTTC